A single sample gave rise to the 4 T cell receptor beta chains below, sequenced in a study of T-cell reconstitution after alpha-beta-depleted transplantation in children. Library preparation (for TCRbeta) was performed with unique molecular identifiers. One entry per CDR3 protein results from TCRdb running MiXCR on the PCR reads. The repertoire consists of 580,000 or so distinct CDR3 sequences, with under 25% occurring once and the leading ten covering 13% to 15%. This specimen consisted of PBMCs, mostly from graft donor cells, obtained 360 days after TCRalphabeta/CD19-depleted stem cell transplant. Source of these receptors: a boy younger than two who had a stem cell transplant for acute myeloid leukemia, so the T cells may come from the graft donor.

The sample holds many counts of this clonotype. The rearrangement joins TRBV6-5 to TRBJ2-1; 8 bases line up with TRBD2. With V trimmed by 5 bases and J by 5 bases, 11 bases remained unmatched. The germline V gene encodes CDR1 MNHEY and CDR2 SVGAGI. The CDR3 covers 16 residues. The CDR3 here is CASSQSGTGGHNEQFF. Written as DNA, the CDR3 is TGTGCCAGCAGTCAGTCGGGGACGGGGGGGCACAATGAGCAGTTCTTC.

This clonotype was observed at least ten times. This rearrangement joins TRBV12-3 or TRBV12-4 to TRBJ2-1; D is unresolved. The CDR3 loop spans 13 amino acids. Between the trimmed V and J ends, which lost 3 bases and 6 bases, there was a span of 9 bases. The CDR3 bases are TGTGCCAGCAGTTTCCAGGATTTCAATGAGCAGTTCTTC. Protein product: CASSFQDFNEQFF.

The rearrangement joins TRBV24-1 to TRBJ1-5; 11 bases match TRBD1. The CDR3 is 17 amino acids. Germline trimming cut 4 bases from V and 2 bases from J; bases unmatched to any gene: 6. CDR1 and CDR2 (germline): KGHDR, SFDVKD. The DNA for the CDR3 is TGTGCCACCAGTGAAGCGGGACAGGGGGGTCGCAATCAGCCCCAGCATTTT. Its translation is CATSEAGQGGRNQPQHF.

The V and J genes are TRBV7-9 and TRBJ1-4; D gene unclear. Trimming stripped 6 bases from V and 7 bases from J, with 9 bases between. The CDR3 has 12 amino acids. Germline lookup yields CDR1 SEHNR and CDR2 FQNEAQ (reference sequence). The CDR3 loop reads CASSLGSEKLFF. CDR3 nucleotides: TGTGCCAGCAGTTTGGGGTCTGAAAAACTGTTTTTT.